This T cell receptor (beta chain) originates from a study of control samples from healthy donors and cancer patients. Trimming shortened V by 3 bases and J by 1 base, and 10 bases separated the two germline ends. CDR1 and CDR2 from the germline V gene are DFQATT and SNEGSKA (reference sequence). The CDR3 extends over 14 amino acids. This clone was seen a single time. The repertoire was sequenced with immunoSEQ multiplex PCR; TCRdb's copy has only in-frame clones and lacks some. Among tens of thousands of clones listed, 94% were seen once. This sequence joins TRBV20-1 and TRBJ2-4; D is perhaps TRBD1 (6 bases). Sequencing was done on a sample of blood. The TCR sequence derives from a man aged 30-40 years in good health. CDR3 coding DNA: TGCAGTGCTAGTTTTCAGGGGGCCAAAAACATTCAGTACTTC. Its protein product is CSASFQGAKNIQYF.